Presented here are 32 T cell receptor beta chains from one specimen sequenced in a study of cytomegalovirus exposure and HLA in healthy donors. TCRdb keeps only in-frame clones here, not all; method: immunoSEQ multiplex PCR. This sample has approximately 200,000 clones; just over 85% occur once, and the top ten carry 2.9%. Sequenced input: PBMCs. The receptor source for this set is a woman between 18 and 29 years old in good health and CMV-seronegative.

The chain couples TRBV7-9 to TRBJ2-3; TRBD2 matches 7 bases. The V segment lost 4 bases and the J segment 1 base; nucleotides outside the gene matches: 14. The germline V gene has CDR1 SEHNR and CDR2 FQNEAQ (reference sequence). The CDR3 has 18 amino acids. CDR3 sequence reads: CASSSPRVLADRTDTQYF. The CDR3 bases are TGTGCCAGCAGCTCACCGCGGGTCCTAGCGGACCGCACAGATACGCAGTATTTT.

This chain joins TRBV27 and TRBJ2-1, with TRBD2 identical over 7 bases. The junction had 7 bases not matched to a gene; V was cut back by 5 bases and J by 15 bases. This CDR3 is built from 11 residues. Germline CDR1 MNHEY, CDR2 SMNVEV (reference sequence). CDR3 protein: CASSHLGGAFF. The CDR3 DNA sequence: TGTGCCAGCAGTCACTTGGGAGGGGCGTTCTTC.

This clone was counted only a few times. The genes are TRBV6-1 and TRBJ2-7; unclear D gene. The ends were cut back, 3 bases at V and 5 bases at J, with 14 bases in the middle. The CDR3 is 14 residues long. The germline gives CDR1 MNHNS, CDR2 SASEGT. The CDR3 here is CASSEGGATDEQYF. CDR3 in DNA: TGTGCCAGCAGTGAGGGTGGAGCCACCGACGAGCAGTACTTC.

This clone was seen only a few times. This chain uses TRBV2 with TRBJ1-2; no definite D call. CDR3 length equals 14 residues. Germline V CDR1 and CDR2: SNHLY, FYNNEI. V gave up 3 bases and J gave up 4 bases, with 12 bases separating them. The CDR3 loop is CASSDRGFSYGYTF. The CDR3 DNA follows: TGTGCCAGCAGTGACCGGGGTTTCTCCTATGGCTACACCTTC.

V is TRBV19 and J is TRBJ2-1; 8 nucleotides agree with TRBD2. This CDR3 comprises 15 residues. Germline-derived CDR1 and CDR2 are LNHDA and SQIVND (reference sequence). J was trimmed by 9 bases and V by 4 bases; bases with no gene match: 11. This chain's CDR3 is CASSTPQGLDLEQFF. The CDR3 DNA reads TGTGCCAGTAGTACACCGCAGGGACTAGACCTTGAGCAGTTCTTC.

This clone was counted between two and nine times. The J gene is TRBJ2-7, the V gene TRBV10-3; TRBD2 aligns across 7 bases. The J segment lost 4 bases and the V segment lost 4 bases, leaving 7 bases of the junction unmatched. Germline CDR1 ENHRY, CDR2 SYGVKD. The CDR3 has 14 residues. The DNA of the CDR3 is TGTGCCATCAGTGGTACGGGAGGAGAATACGAGCAGTACTTC. Protein sequence: CAISGTGGEYEQYF.

Here the CDR3 reads CASSQEAGTSGRGDEQFF. The CDR3 nucleotides read TGCGCCAGCAGCCAAGAGGCTGGGACTAGCGGGAGAGGGGATGAGCAGTTCTTC. This chain links TRBV4-3 with TRBJ2-1; 14 nucleotides align to TRBD2. V shed 0 bases and J 8 bases; nucleotides not matched to a gene: 9. The CDR3 loop spans 18 amino acids. The germline V gene encodes CDR1 LGHNA and CDR2 YSLEER.

This chain links TRBV11-1 with TRBJ1-1, with D possibly being TRBD1 (5 bases). Germline-derived CDR1 and CDR2 are SGHAT and FQDESV (reference sequence). The V end was cut by 5 bases, the J end by 6 bases, with 16 bases between. The CDR3 contains 14 residues. CDR3 DNA sequence: TGTGCCAGCAGCCTCGGACTGGGGGGGGCTGAAGCTTTCTTT. Protein sequence: CASSLGLGGAEAFF.

This clone was seen once. The rearrangement joins TRBV18 to TRBJ2-1; 7 nucleotides agree with TRBD2. The CDR3 runs to 13 residues. Trimming took 5 bases from V and 6 from J; bases not matched to a gene: 4. CDR1 KGHSH and CDR2 LQKENI come from the germline V gene. CDR3 in DNA: TGTGCCAGCTCAGCGGGAGTGGGCAATGAGCAGTTCTTC. Protein product: CASSAGVGNEQFF.

The rearrangement uses TRBV10-3 and TRBJ2-1; TRBD2 aligns across 11 bases. CDR3 length equals 14 residues. V trimming: 6 bases; J trimming: 6 bases; junction bases outside the gene matches: 4. Germline CDR1 reads ENHRY; CDR2 reads SYGVKD. CDR3 sequence: CAIRGTSGGNEQFF. The CDR3 coding sequence is TGTGCCATCAGGGGGACTAGCGGAGGCAATGAGCAGTTCTTC.

The sample holds a few counts of this clone. The chain recombines TRBV6-6 with TRBJ2-7; TRBD2 might be the D (6 bases). Germline assignment: CDR1 MNHNY and CDR2 SVGAGI (reference sequence). This CDR3 has 15 residues. V lost 0 bases and J 1 base, leaving 10 bases between the germline ends. In DNA, the CDR3 is TGTGCCAGCAGTTACTCTGTAGGGAGGTCCTACGAGCAGTACTTC. Residues: CASSYSVGRSYEQYF.

This clone was found a few times. This chain links TRBV30 with TRBJ1-2, with D perhaps matching TRBD1 (5 bases). V dropped 1 base and J dropped 4 bases, with 13 bases sitting between them. The germline CDR1 and CDR2 sequences are GTSNPN and SVGIG (reference sequence). The length of the CDR3 is 14 residues. CDR3 bases: TGTGCCTGGAGTGCACTTTTGGGGGGCTATGGCTACACCTTC. Its protein is CAWSALLGGYGYTF. Looking up the rest from reference TRBV30 and TRBJ1-2 gives the full variable domain: SQTIHQWPATLVQPVGSPLSLECTVEGTSNPNLYWYRQAAGRGLQLLFYSVGIGQISSEVPQNLSASRPQDRQFILSSKKLLLSDSGFYLCAWSALLGGYGYTFGSGTRLTVV.

The rearrangement joins TRBV19 to TRBJ2-3; perhaps TRBD2 as D (6 bases). Germline assignment: CDR1 LNHDA and CDR2 SQIVND (reference sequence). The CDR3 consists of 16 residues. Deletions cut 7 bases from V and 0 bases from J, with 17 bases between. This CDR3 is CASTLGGVRSTDTQYF. The CDR3 bases are TGTGCCAGTACCCTTGGAGGGGTTCGGAGCACAGATACGCAGTATTTT.

This chain joins TRBV5-6 and TRBJ2-1; 10 nucleotides align to TRBD2. Germline V gene sequence: CDR1 SGHDT, CDR2 YYEEEE. The ends lost 4 bases at V and 2 bases at J; junction bases unmatched: 9. The length of the CDR3 is 17 residues. As DNA, the CDR3 is TGTGCCAGCAGCCCAATTAGCGGGAGGTCCCCCTACAATGAGCAGTTCTTC. Its translation is CASSPISGRSPYNEQFF.

This clone was seen more than once but under ten times. The rearrangement uses TRBV5-1 and TRBJ2-1; TRBD2 matches 12 bases. With V trimmed by 4 bases and J by 8 bases, 7 bases remained unmatched. Germline values: CDR1 SGHRS, CDR2 YFSETQ. The CDR3 runs 15 residues. The CDR3 bases are TGCGCCAGCAGCCTGGGACTAGCGGGTATAGATGAGCAGTTCTTC. Translating gives CASSLGLAGIDEQFF.

The chain couples TRBV4-1 to TRBJ2-1; possible D gene TRBD2, 5 bases. Germline-derived CDR1 and CDR2 are MGHRA and YSYEKL. Trimming took off 1 base at V and 4 bases at J, with 11 bases between the two ends. The CDR3 consists of 15 residues. CDR3 region: CASSQVITGYNEQFF. DNA of the CDR3: TGCGCCAGCAGCCAAGTCATCACGGGATACAATGAGCAGTTCTTC.

The chain uses TRBV6-6 and TRBJ2-5, with a tentative D call TRBD2 (6 bases). Germline values: CDR1 MNHNY, CDR2 SVGAGI (reference sequence). V was pared by 8 bases and J by 5 bases, with 24 bases between. This CDR3 spans 16 amino acids. The CDR3 region has the DNA TGTGCCAGCCGGCGAACGGGGGTCACCCAGAAGGAGACCCAGTACTTC. It codes for CASRRTGVTQKETQYF.

The chain has TRBV4-1 and TRBJ1-2; D perhaps matches TRBD1 (6 bases). CDR3 length: 17 amino acids. The germline V and J ends were trimmed by 0 bases and 4 bases, with 18 bases remaining between them. The germline V gene encodes CDR1 MGHRA and CDR2 YSYEKL. The CDR3 loop reads CASSQDFPGAPFYGYTF. The CDR3 bases are TGCGCCAGCAGCCAAGATTTCCCAGGGGCGCCCTTCTATGGCTACACCTTC.

The V and J genes are TRBV30 and TRBJ2-1, with 8 bases matching TRBD2. J lost 4 bases, V lost 2 bases, and 7 bases had no gene match. There are 15 residues in the CDR3. Germline lookup yields CDR1 GTSNPN and CDR2 SVGIG (reference sequence). CDR3 amino acids: CAWSFGSGIYNEQFF. DNA of the CDR3: TGTGCCTGGAGTTTTGGTAGCGGGATTTACAATGAGCAGTTCTTC.

In DNA form, the CDR3 reads TGTGCCAGCAGTGACGGGAACAATGAGCAGTTCTTC. It is translated as CASSDGNNEQFF. The rearrangement joins TRBV7-9 to TRBJ2-1, with D possibly matching TRBD2 (5 bases). Germline values: CDR1 SEHNR, CDR2 FQNEAQ (reference sequence). CDR3 length: 12 residues. Trimming shortened V by 6 bases and J by 5 bases, and 8 bases separated the two germline ends.

The CDR3 sequence: CSVGSGASYEQYF. The CDR3 DNA reads as TGCAGCGTTGGGTCAGGGGCTTCCTACGAGCAGTACTTC. The chain uses TRBV29-1 and TRBJ2-7, with D possibly TRBD1 on 6 matching bases. The germline V and J ends were trimmed by 4 bases and 1 base, with 11 bases remaining between them. CDR3 length equals 13 residues. CDR1 and CDR2 from the germline V gene are SQVTM and ANQGSEA.

The chain combines TRBV27 with TRBJ2-7, with TRBD2 as a possible D gene (6 bases). CDR3 length equals 15 residues. Germline CDR1 MNHEY, CDR2 SMNVEV (reference sequence). V dropped 4 bases and J dropped 4 bases, with 17 bases sitting between them. CDR3 sequence: CASSSSTSLDYEQYF. The CDR3 region has the DNA TGTGCCAGCAGTTCCTCGACTAGTCTGGATTACGAGCAGTACTTC.

The rearrangement joins TRBV28 to TRBJ1-2, with D perhaps TRBD1 (5 bases). Germline V lookup: CDR1 MDHEN, CDR2 SYDVKM. The CDR3 loop spans 15 amino acids. V was cut by 2 bases and J by 4 bases, with 14 bases left in between. The DNA of the CDR3 is TGTGCCAGCAGTTTAATGGGGCGGACTAGCTATGGCTACACCTTC. Its protein product is CASSLMGRTSYGYTF.

The chain is built from TRBV30 and TRBJ2-5; TRBD2 aligns across 9 bases. The junction had 9 bases not matched to a gene; V was cut back by 3 bases and J by 4 bases. The length of the CDR3 is 15 residues. Germline V gene sequence: CDR1 GTSNPN, CDR2 SVGIG (reference sequence). The CDR3, as DNA: TGTGCCTGGAGAGGGCTAGCGGGACGCGGAGAGACCCAGTACTTC. Encoded protein: CAWRGLAGRGETQYF.

In this sample, this clone turned up once. This chain uses TRBV2 with TRBJ2-4; 7 bases are a match to TRBD1. The V and J ends lost 4 bases and 0 bases, in that order; junction bases with no gene match: 9. The CDR3 loop spans 17 amino acids. CDR1 is SNHLY, CDR2 FYNNEI, per germline. The CDR3 region has the DNA TGTGCCAGCAGTGCGGACAGGACCGCGTCAGCCAAAAACATTCAGTACTTC. Translated: CASSADRTASAKNIQYF.

Only a few counts were recorded for this clone. The chain carries TRBV12-5 and TRBJ2-2, with no clear D. The CDR3 is 15 amino acids. From germline, CDR1 is LGHNT and CDR2 FRNRAP. The ends were cut back, 1 base at V and 5 bases at J, with 11 bases in the middle. The CDR3 protein is CASGLDPGRTGELFF. CDR3 DNA: TGTGCTAGTGGTTTGGACCCGGGTCGTACCGGGGAGCTGTTTTTT.

This chain uses TRBV19 with TRBJ2-5; 8 bases are shared with TRBD1. The junction had 4 bases not matched to a gene; V was cut back by 4 bases and J by 6 bases. This CDR3 region has 13 residues. The V gene's germline CDR1 is LNHDA and CDR2 SQIVND (reference sequence). This CDR3 reads CASSTTGGQTQYF. CDR3 coding DNA: TGTGCCAGTAGTACCACAGGGGGTCAGACCCAGTACTTC.

The chain joins TRBV7-9 to TRBJ2-2; TRBD2 is a possible D gene (5 bases). V shed 1 base and J shed 4 bases, with 13 bases lying between them. Germline CDR1 is SEHNR and CDR2 is FQNEAQ (reference sequence). The CDR3 loop spans 16 amino acids. CDR3 coding DNA: TGTGCCAGCAGCTTAGGTAACGGAGCGGCCACCGGGGAGCTGTTTTTT. Translated: CASSLGNGAATGELFF.

The chain combines TRBV7-2 with TRBJ2-1, with 8 bases lining up with TRBD1. The CDR3 totals 15 residues. The J segment lost 4 bases and the V segment lost 5 bases, leaving 7 bases of the junction unmatched. Germline lookup yields CDR1 SGHTA and CDR2 FQGNSA. The CDR3 DNA sequence: TGTGCCAGCAGCCTAACAGGGGGAGGTTACAATGAGCAGTTCTTC. Its translation is CASSLTGGGYNEQFF.

The J gene is TRBJ2-1, the V gene TRBV2; D gene ambiguous. CDR3 size: 15 residues. Germline values: CDR1 SNHLY, CDR2 FYNNEI. V shed 2 bases and J shed 0 bases, with 8 bases lying between them. The CDR3 DNA reads TGTGCCAGCAGTGAATCAACGGGCTCCTACAATGAGCAGTTCTTC. Protein: CASSESTGSYNEQFF. The whole variable domain, filled in from reference TRBV2 and TRBJ2-1, reads EPEVTQTPSHQVTQMGQEVILRCVPISNHLYFYWYRQILGQKVEFLVSFYNNEISEKSEIFDDQFSVERPDGSNFTLKIRSTKLEDSAMYFCASSESTGSYNEQFFGPGTRLTVL.

The chain joins TRBV6-5 to TRBJ1-1; no clear D gene. Germline V gives CDR1 MNHEY, CDR2 SVGAGI. The ends were cut back, 6 bases at V and 8 bases at J, with 16 bases in the middle. The CDR3 runs 13 residues. The CDR3 bases are TGTGCCAGCAGCCCCACCCGACCCGGGGAAGCTTTCTTT. Its translation is CASSPTRPGEAFF.

The gene calls are TRBV7-9 and TRBJ2-5; D unclear. The CDR3 is made up of 17 amino acids. The V gene's germline CDR1 is SEHNR and CDR2 FQNEAQ (reference sequence). The ends were cut back, 1 base at V and 3 bases at J, with 18 bases in the middle. Written as DNA, the CDR3 is TGTGCCAGCAGCTTAGAGGCGATGGTATATCGGGAAGAGACCCAGTACTTC. This sequence encodes CASSLEAMVYREETQYF.